Following are 23 T cell receptor beta chains from one sample sequenced in a study of T-cell memory formation after mild COVID-19. TCRdb re-analysed the 5' RACE reads in MiXCR, keeping a single row per CDR3 protein. The repertoire has 300,000 to 350,000 distinct CDR3 sequences, approximately 19% of them found once; the top ten carry 21%. Sequenced sample: PBMCs or a T cell subset sorted from them (not recorded which). The receptors were sampled from a man aged 18 to 30 who had mild COVID-19 (a few samples of this study predate the infection). Cell type and time point are not known.

This sequence joins TRBV6-5 and TRBJ1-5; D is ambiguous. Germline values: CDR1 MNHEY, CDR2 SVGAGI. The CDR3 is 15 amino acids. Trimming removed 4 bases from V and 5 bases from J, with 15 bases in between. CDR3 loop: CASSSGRAPDQPQHF. CDR3 sequence (DNA): TGTGCCAGCAGTTCCGGACGGGCTCCGGATCAGCCCCAGCATTTT.

This chain connects TRBV7-9 to TRBJ2-7, with D tentatively TRBD1 or TRBD2 (5 bases each). The V and J ends lost 1 base and 1 base respectively, with 11 bases between them. CDR1 is SEHNR, CDR2 FQNEAQ, per germline (reference sequence). The CDR3 loop spans 15 amino acids. The CDR3 nucleotides are TGTGCCAGCAGCTTAGAGGAGGCAGGGTCCTACGAGCAGTACTTC. Its protein is CASSLEEAGSYEQYF.

V is TRBV6-2 or TRBV6-3 and J is TRBJ2-7; unclear D gene. This CDR3 comprises 15 residues. V shed 6 bases and J shed 3 bases, with 18 bases lying between them. Germline CDR1 is MNHEY and CDR2 is SVGEGT. The CDR3 loop is CASSPGRIPYYEQYV. Written as DNA, the CDR3 is TGTGCCAGCAGCCCCGGACGGATCCCGTACTACGAGCAGTACGTC.

The V gene is TRBV19, the J gene TRBJ2-1, with D tentatively TRBD2 (7 bases). The CDR3 runs 14 residues. The germline V gene encodes CDR1 LNHDA and CDR2 SQIVND (reference sequence). V lost 3 bases, J lost 8 bases, and 14 bases lay in between. The CDR3 DNA is TGTGCCAGTAGTATCCGAGGGGGGGCCGATGAGCAGTTCTTC. This translates into CASSIRGGADEQFF.

The rearrangement joins TRBV4-3 to TRBJ2-5, with TRBD1 identical over 7 bases. Trimming took 1 base from V and 1 from J; bases not matched to a gene: 3. The CDR3 loop spans 15 amino acids. Germline loops: CDR1 LGHNA, CDR2 YSLEER. CDR3 region: CASSQGRTGQETQYF. CDR3 bases: TGCGCCAGCAGCCAAGGCAGGACAGGCCAAGAGACCCAGTACTTC.

The chain employs TRBV6-2 or TRBV6-3 and TRBJ2-3; possibly TRBD1 or TRBD2 for D (5 bases each). The V gene's germline CDR1 is MNHEY and CDR2 SVGEGT. Trimming shortened V by 7 bases and J by 2 bases, and 16 bases separated the two germline ends. The CDR3 is 15 amino acids. The CDR3 protein is CASTKARGDTDTQYF. Here the CDR3 DNA reads TGTGCCAGCACTAAGGCCCGAGGGGACACAGATACGCAGTATTTT.

This clonotype showed up just a few times. V gene TRBV5-1 combines with J gene TRBJ2-7; D gene ambiguous. V was clipped by 4 bases and J by 2 bases, with 10 bases between them. Germline values: CDR1 SGHRS, CDR2 YFSETQ. This CDR3 has 13 residues. The CDR3 loop reads CASSGGSTYEQYF. CDR3 nucleotide sequence: TGCGCCAGCAGCGGCGGAAGCACCTACGAGCAGTACTTC.

This chain joins TRBV12-5 and TRBJ1-1; D gene ambiguous. Deletions cut 0 bases from V and 4 bases from J, with 12 bases between. Germline loops: CDR1 LGHNT, CDR2 FRNRAP. CDR3 length: 15 residues. CDR3 sequence (DNA): TGTGCTAGTGGTTTGGTATCTGGATTGGGCACTGAAGCTTTCTTT. This encodes CASGLVSGLGTEAFF.

V and J are TRBV15 and TRBJ2-3, with 8 bases identical to TRBD1. Germline V gene sequence: CDR1 LNHNV, CDR2 YYDKDF (reference sequence). The CDR3 covers 14 residues. With V trimmed by 1 base and J by 5 bases, 2 bases remained unmatched. The CDR3 nucleotides are TGTGCCACCAGCAGAGGGACAGGGATAGATACGCAGTATTTT. It is translated as CATSRGTGIDTQYF. Looking up the rest from reference TRBV15 and TRBJ2-3 gives the full variable domain: DAMVIQNPRYQVTQFGKPVTLSCSQTLNHNVMYWYQQKSSQAPKLLFHYYDKDFNNEADTPDNFQSRRPNTSFCFLDIRSPGLGDTAMYLCATSRGTGIDTQYFGPGTRLTVL.

This clonotype came up a few times. J is TRBJ1-1 and V is TRBV18, with TRBD1 matching 7 bases. Germline V lookup: CDR1 KGHSH, CDR2 LQKENI. V lost 8 bases to trimming and J lost 1 base; unmatched junction nucleotides: 7. The CDR3 has 14 residues. The CDR3 region is CASKTGVENTEAFF. In DNA form, the CDR3 reads TGTGCCAGCAAAACAGGGGTGGAGAACACTGAAGCTTTCTTT.

The chain is built from TRBV5-1 and TRBJ2-7, with a weak D call TRBD2 (5 bases). Deletions cut 4 bases from V and 2 bases from J, with 13 bases between. Germline V gene sequence: CDR1 SGHRS, CDR2 YFSETQ. This CDR3 contains 14 residues. Here the CDR3 reads CASSPGYYTYEQYF. The CDR3 region has the DNA TGCGCCAGCAGCCCGGGGTATTATACCTACGAGCAGTACTTC.

The J gene is TRBJ2-3, the V gene TRBV12-3 or TRBV12-4; D might be TRBD2 (6 bases). This CDR3 region has 14 residues. V was trimmed by 11 bases and J by 4 bases, leaving 19 bases between them. CDR3 DNA: TGTGCCTCCTTATGGGGCAGCGGGCCAGATACGCAGTATTTT. Translated, it gives CASLWGSGPDTQYF.

The chain recombines TRBV11-2 with TRBJ1-6; 8 nucleotides line up with TRBD1. This CDR3 has 14 residues. Trimming took 5 bases from V and 7 from J; bases not matched to a gene: 4. The germline CDR1 and CDR2 sequences are SGHAT and FQNNGV. CDR3 residues: CASSPRQGNSPLHF. In DNA form, the CDR3 reads TGTGCCAGCAGCCCGCGACAGGGGAATTCACCCCTCCACTTT.

V gene TRBV20-1 combines with J gene TRBJ1-3; D uncertain. Trimming pared 3 bases from V and 6 bases from J, leaving 6 bases between. This CDR3 comprises 11 residues. CDR1 is DFQATT and CDR2 is SNEGSKA in the germline V gene (reference sequence). CDR3 sequence reads: CSASLSNTIYF. The CDR3 DNA follows: TGCAGTGCTAGCCTTTCAAACACCATATATTTT.

This chain links TRBV20-1 with TRBJ2-3; TRBD1 is a possible D gene (5 bases). The V end lost 5 bases, the J end lost 1 base, and 13 bases lay between the germline ends. Germline loops: CDR1 DFQATT, CDR2 SNEGSKA (reference sequence). The CDR3 sequence is 14 residues long. The CDR3 protein is CSAPPTERTDTQYF. Written as DNA, the CDR3 is TGCAGTGCTCCACCGACAGAACGCACAGATACGCAGTATTTT.

This chain links TRBV14 with TRBJ2-1, with TRBD1 matching 10 bases. CDR1 is SGHDN, CDR2 FVKESK, per germline. The CDR3 contains 14 residues. Trimming at V came to 4 bases and at J to 9 bases, leaving 6 bases not matched to a gene. This CDR3 reads CASSLPDRGFEQFF. CDR3 coding DNA: TGTGCCAGCAGCCTACCGGACAGGGGGTTTGAGCAGTTCTTC.

This clonotype has ten or more counts. This chain joins TRBV29-1 and TRBJ1-2; D remains ambiguous. CDR3 size: 13 residues. Germline V gene data show CDR1 as SQVTM and CDR2 as ANQGSEA. V shed 4 bases and J shed 8 bases, with 17 bases lying between them. CDR3 DNA: TGCAGCGTTGGAGGCGGGGTAAAGTGGGGCTACACCTTC. Protein sequence: CSVGGGVKWGYTF.

This chain links TRBV7-3 with TRBJ2-6; 8 bases align to TRBD1. The germline CDR1 and CDR2 sequences are SGHTA and FQGTGA. V trimming: 5 bases; J trimming: 4 bases; junction bases outside the gene matches: 7. The CDR3 extends over 16 amino acids. The CDR3, as DNA: TGTGCCAGCAGCCTTCGCAGGGGGCTGGGGGCCAACGTCCTGACTTTC. Translating it yields CASSLRRGLGANVLTF.

In this sample, this clonotype turned up a few times. The chain couples TRBV5-1 to TRBJ2-7; 10 bases align to TRBD1. V trimming: 3 bases; J trimming: 4 bases; junction bases outside the gene matches: 4. There are 14 residues in the CDR3. Germline CDR1 and CDR2: SGHRS and YFSETQ. CDR3 in DNA: TGCGCCAGCAGCTATCCGGGACAGGGGTACGAGCAGTACTTC. It yields the protein CASSYPGQGYEQYF.

The chain combines TRBV29-1 with TRBJ2-3; D is possibly TRBD2 (5 bases). The CDR3 contains 15 residues. Trimming took off 3 bases at V and 2 bases at J, with 15 bases between the two ends. From germline, CDR1 is SQVTM and CDR2 ANQGSEA. The CDR3 sequence: CSVDSRRSATDTQYF. CDR3 DNA: TGCAGCGTTGACAGTCGGAGGTCTGCCACAGATACGCAGTATTTT.

The chain has TRBV7-2 and TRBJ2-2, with D maybe TRBD1 (6 bases). The CDR3 spans 15 residues. Germline values: CDR1 SGHTA, CDR2 FQGNSA. V was clipped by 5 bases and J by 0 bases, with 10 bases between them. CDR3 bases: TGTGCCAGCAGCCAGGGACACCCGAACACCGGGGAGCTGTTTTTT. This translates into CASSQGHPNTGELFF.

This clonotype has more than one count but fewer than ten. The CDR3: CASSPEGVNTEAFF. The CDR3 coding sequence is TGTGCCAGCAGCCCGGAGGGGGTGAACACTGAAGCTTTCTTT. This chain uses TRBV4-2 with TRBJ1-1; the D gene is possibly TRBD1 (6 bases). CDR3 length: 14 residues. V gave up 4 bases and J gave up 0 bases, with 9 bases separating them. In germline, CDR1 is LGHNA, CDR2 YNFKEQ.

This clonotype occurred a few times. The rearrangement joins TRBV5-1 to TRBJ2-2, with TRBD1 identical over 7 bases. Germline V gene data show CDR1 as SGHRS and CDR2 as YFSETQ. V dropped 4 bases and J dropped 7; count of bases not matched to a gene: 7. This CDR3 has 14 amino acids. For the CDR3, the DNA is TGCGCCAGCAGCGGCCCGGACAGGTTCGGGGAGCTGTTTTTT. Its protein product is CASSGPDRFGELFF.